This TCR beta chain was sequenced in a study of radiotherapy plus CTLA-4 blockade in lung cancer. At the level of the study: Across the patients, objective responses occurred in about 19%, and disease control in 30% to 35%. Study-wide points: TCR clones from tumors expanded in blood after radiotherapy plus ipilimumab. According to reports, early shifts in blood T cell clones, alongside interferon-beta, forecast response most accurately.

Produced via immunoSEQ multiplex PCR; TCRdb's table is partial and in-frame only. The sample consists of tens of thousands of clones, around 73% of them appearing once. This clone has more than one count but fewer than ten. No antigen is known for it. The CDR3 runs 14 residues. V dropped 1 base and J dropped 10 bases, with 14 bases sitting between them. Germline-derived CDR1 and CDR2 are SGHTA and FQGNSA. The rearrangement links TRBV7-2 to TRBJ1-3; weak D call: TRBD1 (6 bases). The specimen was peripheral blood, collected from a patient treated with radiotherapy plus ipilimumab. This TCR was recovered from a human donor with non-small cell lung cancer who had a complete response to radiotherapy plus ipilimumab. CDR3 sequence (DNA): TGTGCCAGCAGCTTAGGGGGCCGGCAGGGGACCATATATTTT. It codes for CASSLGGRQGTIYF.